These T cell receptor beta chains were read from a single sample in a study of blood T cell repertoires in COVID-19. Generated by immunoSEQ multiplex PCR, the TCRdb table keeps only in-frame clones and is missing some. Here the sample spans approximately 390,000 clones, nearly 90% being singletons. Sequencing used peripheral blood. Receptors were obtained from a man aged 18 to 29 with active or convalescent COVID-19. The CDR3 runs from the conserved cysteine through the conserved F or W. A D gene is named only where the DNA matches it firmly. A clone size is listed for some rows: how often the clone was seen (once, few, many), or a class if it is expanded.

d_gene	v_gene	j_gene	abundance	CDR3nt	CDR3aa
TRBD2	TRBV3-1/TRBV3-2	TRBJ2-5	-	TGTGCCAGCAGGCTTGGGACTAGCGGGGTGGAGACCCAGTACTTC	CASRLGTSGVETQYF
-	TRBV10-3	TRBJ2-1	many	TGTGCCATCACCAGTGGGCGGGATGGAAACAATGAGCAGTTCTTC	CAITSGRDGNNEQFF
TRBD2	TRBV19	TRBJ2-5	-	TGTGCCACTAGGACTAGCGGGGGCCCGTGGACCCAGTACTTC	CATRTSGGPWTQYF
TRBD1	TRBV24-1	TRBJ2-3	-	TGTGCCACCAGTGAGGGACAGGTCGTTAGCACAGATACGCAGTATTTT	CATSEGQVVSTDTQYF
-	TRBV28	TRBJ1-1	-	TGTGCCAGCAGCTTACGGGCGGTAACGGGGAAGAACACTGAAGCTTTCTTT	CASSLRAVTGKNTEAFF
TRBD2	TRBV4-1	TRBJ2-1	-	TGCGCCAGCAGCCCCGTTAGCGGGAAAAGTTGGAATGAGCAGTTCTTC	CASSPVSGKSWNEQFF
TRBD2	TRBV15	TRBJ2-7	-	TGTGCCACCAGCAGAGAGCGGGAGGGCCCGGACGAGCAGTACTTC	CATSREREGPDEQYF
-	TRBV3-1/TRBV3-2	TRBJ1-3	few	TGTGCCAGCAGCCCATCCGGCTCTGGAAACACCATATATTTT	CASSPSGSGNTIYF
TRBD1	TRBV28	TRBJ2-5	-	TGTGCCAGCAGTAAGACAGGGTTCCAAGAGACCCAGTACTTC	CASSKTGFQETQYF
TRBD1	TRBV5-1	TRBJ2-7	-	TGCGCCAGCAGCTTGCCCGGGACAGGGGCTTACGAGCAGTACTTC	CASSLPGTGAYEQYF
TRBD1	TRBV7-2	TRBJ1-2	-	TGTGCCAGCAGCTACGGGACAGGGGGGTCCTATGGCTACACCTTC	CASSYGTGGSYGYTF
-	TRBV11-3	TRBJ2-2	-	TGTGCCAGCAGCTTAGCTCGGGGGGCGCTTGCCGGGGAGCTGTTTTTT	CASSLARGALAGELFF
TRBD2	TRBV19	TRBJ2-1	-	TGTGCCAGTAGTATAGGGGCGGGGGGTAGTGAGCAGTTCTTC	CASSIGAGGSEQFF
TRBD1	TRBV30	TRBJ1-3	-	TGTGCCTGGGACAGGGACTCTGGAAACACCATATATTTT	CAWDRDSGNTIYF
TRBD2	TRBV6-6	TRBJ2-1	-	TGTGCCATCACACACGGGACTAGCCAGTTCTTC	CAITHGTSQFF
TRBD1	TRBV7-2	TRBJ1-2	-	TGTGCCAGCAGACTCGGGACTTTGACAGGGGGCTTTGGCTACACCTTC	CASRLGTLTGGFGYTF
TRBD2	TRBV29-1	TRBJ2-7	-	TGCAGCGTTCAGGGACTAGCGGGAGGGGGGACGGAGGAGCAGTACTTC	CSVQGLAGGGTEEQYF
TRBD1	TRBV6-2/TRBV6-3	TRBJ1-3	-	TGTGCCAGCAGTTACGGGACAGGGCGTCTTGTCGCTGGAAACACCATATATTTT	CASSYGTGRLVAGNTIYF
-	TRBV19	TRBJ2-1	-	TGTGCCAGTAGTATCGGGGGAACGACCTACAATGAGCAGTTCTTC	CASSIGGTTYNEQFF
TRBD2	TRBV9	TRBJ2-3	-	TGTGCCAGCAGCGTAGCTACGGGGGGGACTAGGGCCCTATCAGATACGCAGTATTTT	CASSVATGGTRALSDTQYF
-	TRBV27	TRBJ1-5	-	TGTGCCAGCAGTATCAGGGTAAATCAGCCCCAGCATTTT	CASSIRVNQPQHF
TRBD2	TRBV19	TRBJ2-1	-	TGTGCCAGTAGTATCCTCCTAGCGGGAGGTATGAATGAGCAGTTCTTC	CASSILLAGGMNEQFF
TRBD1	TRBV9	TRBJ1-2	-	TGTGCCAGCAGCGCTAGACAGGGGGACAATTCTGGCTACACCTTC	CASSARQGDNSGYTF